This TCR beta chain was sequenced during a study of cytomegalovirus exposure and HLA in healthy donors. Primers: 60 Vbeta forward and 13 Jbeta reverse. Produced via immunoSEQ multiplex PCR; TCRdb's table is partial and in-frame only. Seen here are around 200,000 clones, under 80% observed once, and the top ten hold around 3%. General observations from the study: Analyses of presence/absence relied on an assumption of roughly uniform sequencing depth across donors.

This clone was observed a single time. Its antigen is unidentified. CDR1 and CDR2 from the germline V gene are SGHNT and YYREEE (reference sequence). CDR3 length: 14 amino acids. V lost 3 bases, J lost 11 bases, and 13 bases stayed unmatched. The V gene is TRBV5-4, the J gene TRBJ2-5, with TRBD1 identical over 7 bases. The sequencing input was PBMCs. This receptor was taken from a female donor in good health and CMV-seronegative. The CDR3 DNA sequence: TGTGCCAGCAGCTGGGACAGCCGCGATGGGGAGCAGTACTTC. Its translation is CASSWDSRDGEQYF.